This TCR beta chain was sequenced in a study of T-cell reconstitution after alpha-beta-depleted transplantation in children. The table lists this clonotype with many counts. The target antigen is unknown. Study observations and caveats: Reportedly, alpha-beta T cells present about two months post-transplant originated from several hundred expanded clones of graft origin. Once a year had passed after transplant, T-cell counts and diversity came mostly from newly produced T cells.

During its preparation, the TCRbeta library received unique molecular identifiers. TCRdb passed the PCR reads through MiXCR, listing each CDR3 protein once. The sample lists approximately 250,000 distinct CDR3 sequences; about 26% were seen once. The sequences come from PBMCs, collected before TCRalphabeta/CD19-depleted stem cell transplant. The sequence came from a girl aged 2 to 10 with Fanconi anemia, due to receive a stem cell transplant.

The CDR3 sequence: CASSYIPGEQFF. The CDR3 coding sequence is TGTGCCAGCAGTTATATCCCGGGAGAGCAGTTCTTC. The rearrangement joins TRBV28 to TRBJ2-1, with a tentative D call TRBD2 (5 bases). Trimming took 4 bases from V and 10 from J, leaving 11 bases between them. CDR1 MDHEN and CDR2 SYDVKM come from the germline V gene. The length of the CDR3 is 12 residues.